What follows describes a single T cell receptor beta chain. These data come from a study of blood T cell repertoires in COVID-19. For the study at large: Italy, Spain and the United States were the sources of the convalescent and acute COVID-19 samples.

Under the authors' procedure: The authors estimated nucleated cell counts from reference gene primer amplification. Assay used: immunoSEQ multiplex PCR; TCRdb lists only in-frame clones, some missing. The D gene and trimming were derived from the DNA, and the V and J assignments and clone size from that table. This sample has approximately 90,000 clones, with roughly 91% found just once. The germline V gene has CDR1 LGHDT and CDR2 YNNKEL (reference sequence). The CDR3 spans 16 residues. V was clipped by 5 bases and J by 1 base, with 18 bases between them. The source of this sequence is a woman older than 75 with acute or convalescent COVID-19. What was sequenced was peripheral blood. This chain joins TRBV3-1 (or the pseudogene TRBV3-2) and TRBJ2-7; D perhaps matches TRBD1 (6 bases). The CDR3, as DNA: TGTGCCAGCAGCAAATACTCGCCGACAGGATCCTACGAGCAGTACTTC. It codes for CASSKYSPTGSYEQYF.